This T cell receptor (beta chain) was retrieved from a study of glioma-infiltrating T cells. This clonotype has ten or more counts. Amplification of TCR alpha and beta CDR3 regions from RNA used iRepertoire nested multiplex PCR. Each CDR3 protein gets one entry after TCRdb re-called the multiplex PCR reads with MiXCR. The sample includes fewer than 200,000 distinct CDR3 sequences, 25% to 35% of them seen just once. Germline loops: CDR1 ENHRY, CDR2 SYGVKD. J was trimmed by 5 bases and V by 4 bases; bases with no gene match: 9. The CDR3 sequence is 15 residues long. J is TRBJ2-3 and V is TRBV10-3, with 7 bases that match TRBD2. Input material: glioma tissue, nonneoplastic brain tissue, or PBMCs (not recorded which). This TCR was sampled from a human donor with low-grade glioma or glioblastoma, undergoing nonglioma brain surgery, or in good health (not recorded which). This chain's CDR3 is CAISGPQRDGDTQYF. The CDR3 DNA sequence: TGTGCCATCAGTGGACCCCAGCGGGACGGAGATACGCAGTATTTT.